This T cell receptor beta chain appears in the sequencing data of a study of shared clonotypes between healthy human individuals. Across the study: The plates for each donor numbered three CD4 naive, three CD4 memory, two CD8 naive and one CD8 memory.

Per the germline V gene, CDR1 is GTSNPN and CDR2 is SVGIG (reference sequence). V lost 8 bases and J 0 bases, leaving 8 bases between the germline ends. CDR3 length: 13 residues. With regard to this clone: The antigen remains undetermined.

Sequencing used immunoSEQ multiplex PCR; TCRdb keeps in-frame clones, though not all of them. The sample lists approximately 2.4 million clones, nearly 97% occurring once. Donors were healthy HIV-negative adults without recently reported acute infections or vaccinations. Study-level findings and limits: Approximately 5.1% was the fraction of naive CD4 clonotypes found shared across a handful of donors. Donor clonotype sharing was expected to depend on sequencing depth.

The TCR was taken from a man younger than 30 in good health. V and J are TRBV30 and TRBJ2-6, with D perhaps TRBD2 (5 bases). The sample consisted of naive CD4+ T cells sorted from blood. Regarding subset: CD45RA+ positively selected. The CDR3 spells CAQSGSGANVLTF. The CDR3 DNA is TGTGCCCAGAGCGGCTCTGGGGCCAACGTCCTGACTTTC.